The present T cell receptor beta chain was sequenced within a study of T cell repertoires in cytomegalovirus infection. Across the whole study: Public TCR beta signatures marked donors with CMV infection and the matching HLA.

The CDR3 extends over 18 amino acids. V lost 0 bases, J lost 0 bases, and 7 bases stayed unmatched. From germline, CDR1 is LNHNV and CDR2 YYDKDF (reference sequence). Concerning this clonotype: Its antigen is currently unknown.

Findings and caveats of the study: CMV-specific TCR beta clonotypes restricted by HLA-C were the ones dominating the ex vivo response.

Each CDR3 protein gets one entry after TCRdb re-called the reads with MiXCR. This repertoire shows hundreds of thousands of distinct CDR3 sequences, about 44% found once; its top ten account for 40% to 50%. The J gene is TRBJ2-1, the V gene TRBV15, with 8 positions matching TRBD2. Sequenced material: cultured PBMCs, taken from culture after CMV antigen stimulation. The sequence was obtained from a human donor in good health (CMV status not recorded). Some clones in this sample may be carry-over from other donors' samples. CDR3 nucleotides: TGTGCCACCAGCAGAGAGGAACTAGCGGCGAGCTCCTACAATGAGCAGTTCTTC. Protein sequence: CATSREELAASSYNEQFF.